Reported below is one T cell receptor beta chain. Study processing details: Reference gene primer amplification yielded estimated nucleated cell counts. Some clones are missing from TCRdb's copy, which holds only in-frame ones; the method was immunoSEQ multiplex PCR. V and J calls and clone size come straight from that table; D and trimming were deduced from the DNA. The sample records approximately 190,000 clones, under 90% being singletons. Trimming removed 4 bases from V and 11 bases from J, with 12 bases in between. Germline loops: CDR1 SNHLY, CDR2 FYNNEI. The CDR3 consists of 13 residues. This sample was included in a study of blood T cell repertoires in COVID-19. The overall study: Collection of acute and convalescent COVID-19 samples took place in the United States, Italy and Spain. PBMCs, B-cell-depleted T cells, or T cells were the source of the cDNA or gDNA that made up the material.

The chain couples TRBV2 to TRBJ2-6; unclear D gene. Sequencing was done on a sample of peripheral blood. The sequence was obtained from a human donor in a cohort sampled during active COVID-19. The CDR3 coding sequence is TGTGCCAGCAGTGGCCGAGGTTCGTACGTCCTGACTTTC. This codes for CASSGRGSYVLTF.